Ten or more counts support the clone carrying this T cell receptor (beta chain). The authors prepared the TCRbeta library with unique molecular identifiers. Each CDR3 protein gets one entry after TCRdb re-called the PCR reads with MiXCR. The sample has about 170,000 distinct CDR3 sequences; around 10% are singletons. This entry comes from a study of T-cell reconstitution after alpha-beta-depleted transplantation in children. This CDR3 has 13 amino acids. Germline V gives CDR1 SGHDN, CDR2 FVKESK. The V gene lost 0 bases and the J gene lost 12 bases, with 13 bases spanning the gap. The V gene is TRBV14, the J gene TRBJ2-3, with D maybe TRBD1 (6 bases). The sample here was PBMCs, taken before TCRalphabeta/CD19-depleted stem cell transplant. The TCR comes from a boy aged 2 to 10 with acute myeloid leukemia, due to receive a stem cell transplant. CDR3 region: CASSQDIGGIQYF. CDR3 coding DNA: TGTGCCAGCAGCCAAGATATTGGGGGCATACAGTATTTT.